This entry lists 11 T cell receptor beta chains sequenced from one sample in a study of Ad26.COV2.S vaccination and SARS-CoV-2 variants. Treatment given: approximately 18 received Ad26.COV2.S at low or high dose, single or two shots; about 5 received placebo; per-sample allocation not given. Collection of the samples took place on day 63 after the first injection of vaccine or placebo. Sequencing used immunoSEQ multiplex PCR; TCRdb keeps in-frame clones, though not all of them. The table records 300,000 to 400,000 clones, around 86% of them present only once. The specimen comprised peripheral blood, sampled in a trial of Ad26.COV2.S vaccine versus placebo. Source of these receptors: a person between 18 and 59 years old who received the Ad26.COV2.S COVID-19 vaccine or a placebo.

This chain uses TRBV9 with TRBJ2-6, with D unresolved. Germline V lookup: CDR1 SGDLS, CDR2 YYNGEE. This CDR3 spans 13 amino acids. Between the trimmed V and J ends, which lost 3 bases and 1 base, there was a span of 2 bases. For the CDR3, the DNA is TGTGCCAGCAGCGAATCTGGGGCCAACGTCCTGACTTTC. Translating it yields CASSESGANVLTF.

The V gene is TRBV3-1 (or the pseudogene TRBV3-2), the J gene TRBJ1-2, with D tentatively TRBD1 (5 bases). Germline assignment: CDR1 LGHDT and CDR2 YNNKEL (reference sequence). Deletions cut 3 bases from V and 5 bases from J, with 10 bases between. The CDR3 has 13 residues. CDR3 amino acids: CASSQGTRYGYTF. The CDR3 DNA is TGTGCCAGCAGCCAGGGGACGCGATATGGCTACACCTTC.

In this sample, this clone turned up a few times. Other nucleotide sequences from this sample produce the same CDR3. CDR3 protein: CASSLRGTEAFF. In DNA form, the CDR3 reads TGTGCCAGCAGCTTAAGGGGCACTGAAGCTTTCTTT. The chain recombines TRBV7-9 with TRBJ1-1; D may be TRBD1 (5 bases). Germline CDR1 SEHNR, CDR2 FQNEAQ (reference sequence). V lost 2 bases to trimming and J lost 4 bases, with 5 bases between them. The CDR3 is 12 residues long.

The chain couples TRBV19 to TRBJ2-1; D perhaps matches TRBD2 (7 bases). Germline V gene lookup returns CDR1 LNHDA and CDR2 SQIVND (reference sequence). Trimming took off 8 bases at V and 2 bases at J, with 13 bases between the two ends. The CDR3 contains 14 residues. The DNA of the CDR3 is TGTGCCAGTTGCGGGGGCACTACCTACAATGAGCAGTTCTTC. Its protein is CASCGGTTYNEQFF.

CDR3 nucleotides: TGCGCCAGCAGCTTGCCCCGGGCAGATACGCAGTATTTT. Its protein product is CASSLPRADTQYF. V gene TRBV5-1 combines with J gene TRBJ2-3; D not certain. The CDR3 sequence is 13 residues long. Trimming cost V 1 base and J 4 bases, with 7 bases left between them. Per germline, CDR1 SGHRS and CDR2 YFSETQ.

CDR3 bases: TGTGCCAGTGGCATCGTTTCAGGGAACTATGGCTACACCTTC. Its protein is CASGIVSGNYGYTF. This chain uses TRBV19 with TRBJ1-2; a weak D match, TRBD1 (5 bases). V lost 8 bases, J lost 2 bases, and 15 bases lay in between. Per germline, CDR1 LNHDA and CDR2 SQIVND (reference sequence). The CDR3 length is 14 residues.

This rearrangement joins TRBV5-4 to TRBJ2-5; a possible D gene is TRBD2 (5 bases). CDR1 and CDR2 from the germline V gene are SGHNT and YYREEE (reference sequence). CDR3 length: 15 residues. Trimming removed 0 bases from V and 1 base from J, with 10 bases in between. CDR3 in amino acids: CASSLDSAVQETQYF. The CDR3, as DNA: TGTGCCAGCAGCTTGGATTCAGCGGTCCAAGAGACCCAGTACTTC.

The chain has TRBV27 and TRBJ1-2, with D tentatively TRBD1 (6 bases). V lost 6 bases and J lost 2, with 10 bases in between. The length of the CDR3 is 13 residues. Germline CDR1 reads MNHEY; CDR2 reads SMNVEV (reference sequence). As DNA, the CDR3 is TGTGCCAGCAGGTTAACAGGGAACTATGGCTACACCTTC. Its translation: CASRLTGNYGYTF.

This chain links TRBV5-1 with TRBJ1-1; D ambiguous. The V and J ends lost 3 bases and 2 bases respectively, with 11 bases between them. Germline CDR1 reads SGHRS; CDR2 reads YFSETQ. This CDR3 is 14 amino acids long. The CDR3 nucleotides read TGCGCCAGCAGCTCAAAAACACTTAACACTGAAGCTTTCTTT. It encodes CASSSKTLNTEAFF.

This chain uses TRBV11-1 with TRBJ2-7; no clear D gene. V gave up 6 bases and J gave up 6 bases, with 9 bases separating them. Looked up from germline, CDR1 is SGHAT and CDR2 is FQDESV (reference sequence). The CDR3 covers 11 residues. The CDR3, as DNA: TGTGCCAGCAGTCTTTTGGGCGAGCAGTACTTC. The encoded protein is CASSLLGEQYF.

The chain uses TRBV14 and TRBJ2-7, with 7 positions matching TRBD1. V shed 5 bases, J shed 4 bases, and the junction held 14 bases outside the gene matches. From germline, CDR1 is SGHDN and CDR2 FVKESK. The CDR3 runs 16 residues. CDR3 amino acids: CASSVTGTAVRYEQYF. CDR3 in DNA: TGTGCCAGCAGCGTAACCGGGACAGCCGTAAGGTACGAGCAGTACTTC.